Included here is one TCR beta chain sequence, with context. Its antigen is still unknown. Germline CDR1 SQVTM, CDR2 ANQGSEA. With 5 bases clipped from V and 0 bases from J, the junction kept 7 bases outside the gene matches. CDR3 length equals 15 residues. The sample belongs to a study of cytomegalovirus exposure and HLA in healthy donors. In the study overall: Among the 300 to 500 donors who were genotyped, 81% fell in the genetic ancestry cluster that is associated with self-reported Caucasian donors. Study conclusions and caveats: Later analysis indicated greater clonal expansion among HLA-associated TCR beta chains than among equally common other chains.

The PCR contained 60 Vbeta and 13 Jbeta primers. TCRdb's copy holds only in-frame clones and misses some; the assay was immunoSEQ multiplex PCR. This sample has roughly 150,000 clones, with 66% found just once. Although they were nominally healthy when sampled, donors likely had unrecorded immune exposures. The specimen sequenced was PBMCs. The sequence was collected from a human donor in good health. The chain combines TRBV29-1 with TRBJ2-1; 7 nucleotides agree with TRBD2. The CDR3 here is CSVPSSGGSYNEQFF. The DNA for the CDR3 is TGCAGCGTTCCCTCTAGCGGAGGCTCCTACAATGAGCAGTTCTTC.